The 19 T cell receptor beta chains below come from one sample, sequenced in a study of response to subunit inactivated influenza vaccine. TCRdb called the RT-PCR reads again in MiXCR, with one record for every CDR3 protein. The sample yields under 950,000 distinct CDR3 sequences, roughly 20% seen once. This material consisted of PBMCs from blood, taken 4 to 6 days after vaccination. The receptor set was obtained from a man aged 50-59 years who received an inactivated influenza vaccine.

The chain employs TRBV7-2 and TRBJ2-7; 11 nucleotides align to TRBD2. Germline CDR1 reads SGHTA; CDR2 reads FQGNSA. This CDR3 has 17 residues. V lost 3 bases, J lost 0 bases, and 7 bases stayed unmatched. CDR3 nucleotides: TGTGCCAGCAGCTTGGCCCTAGCGGGAGGCTCCTCCTACGAGCAGTACTTC. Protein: CASSLALAGGSSYEQYF.

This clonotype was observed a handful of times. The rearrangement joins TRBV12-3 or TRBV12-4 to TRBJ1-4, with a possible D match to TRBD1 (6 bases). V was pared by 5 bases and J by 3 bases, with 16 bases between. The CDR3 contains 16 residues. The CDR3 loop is CASSDRDTLSNEKLFF. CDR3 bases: TGTGCCAGCAGTGATCGGGACACACTTTCTAATGAAAAACTGTTTTTT.

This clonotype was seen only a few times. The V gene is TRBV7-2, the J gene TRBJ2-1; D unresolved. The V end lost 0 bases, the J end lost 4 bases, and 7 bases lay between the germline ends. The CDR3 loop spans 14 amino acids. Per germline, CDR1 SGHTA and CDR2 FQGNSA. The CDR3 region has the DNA TGTGCCAGCAGCTTAGCGGTGGGGTACAATGAGCAGTTCTTC. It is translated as CASSLAVGYNEQFF.

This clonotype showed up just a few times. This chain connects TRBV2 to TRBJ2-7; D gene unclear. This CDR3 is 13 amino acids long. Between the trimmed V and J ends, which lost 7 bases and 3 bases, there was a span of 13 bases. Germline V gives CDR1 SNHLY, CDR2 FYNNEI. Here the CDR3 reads CASKFDLGYEQYF. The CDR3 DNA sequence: TGTGCCAGCAAATTCGATCTGGGCTACGAGCAGTACTTC.

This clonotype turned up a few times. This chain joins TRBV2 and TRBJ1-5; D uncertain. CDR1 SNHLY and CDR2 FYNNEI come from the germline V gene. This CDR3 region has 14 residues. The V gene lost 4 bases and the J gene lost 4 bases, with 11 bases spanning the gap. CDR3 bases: TGTGCCAGCAGTGTCGACGGACTAAATCAGCCCCAGCATTTT. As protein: CASSVDGLNQPQHF.

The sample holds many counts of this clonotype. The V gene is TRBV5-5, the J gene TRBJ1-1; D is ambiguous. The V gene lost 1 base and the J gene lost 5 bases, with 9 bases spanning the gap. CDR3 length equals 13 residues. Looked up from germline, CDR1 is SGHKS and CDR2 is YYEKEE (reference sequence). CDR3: CASSLFPETEAFF. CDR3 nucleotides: TGTGCCAGCAGCTTGTTCCCAGAAACTGAAGCTTTCTTT.

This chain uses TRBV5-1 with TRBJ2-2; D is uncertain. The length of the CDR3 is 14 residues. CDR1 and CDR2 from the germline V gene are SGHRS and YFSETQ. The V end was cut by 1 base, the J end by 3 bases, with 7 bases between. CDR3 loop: CASSLQSDTGELFF. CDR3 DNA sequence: TGCGCCAGCAGCTTGCAAAGTGACACCGGGGAGCTGTTTTTT.

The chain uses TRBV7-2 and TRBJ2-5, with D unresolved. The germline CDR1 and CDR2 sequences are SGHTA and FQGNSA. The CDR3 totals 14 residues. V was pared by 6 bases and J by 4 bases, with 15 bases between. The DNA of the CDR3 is TGTGCCAGCAGAATAGGTGGTGGGCCAGAGACCCAGTACTTC. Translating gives CASRIGGGPETQYF.

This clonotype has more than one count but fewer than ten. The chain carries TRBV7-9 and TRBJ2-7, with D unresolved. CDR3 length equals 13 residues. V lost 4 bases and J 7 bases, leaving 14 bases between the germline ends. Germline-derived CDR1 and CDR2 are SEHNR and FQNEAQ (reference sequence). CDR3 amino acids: CASSSSLLSEQYF. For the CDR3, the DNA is TGTGCCAGCAGCTCCTCCCTTCTAAGTGAGCAGTACTTC. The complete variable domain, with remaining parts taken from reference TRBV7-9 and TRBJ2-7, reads DTGVSQNPRHKITKRGQNVTFRCDPISEHNRLYWYRQTLGQGPEFLTYFQNEAQLEKSRLLSDRFSAERPKGSFSTLEIQRTEQGDSAMYLCASSSSLLSEQYFGPGTRLTVT.

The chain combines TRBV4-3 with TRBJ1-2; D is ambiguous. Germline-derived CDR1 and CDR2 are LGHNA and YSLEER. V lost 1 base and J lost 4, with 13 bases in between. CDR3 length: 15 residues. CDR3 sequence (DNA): TGCGCCAGCAGCCAAGCCATTCGTCGTCCCTATGGCTACACCTTC. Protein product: CASSQAIRRPYGYTF.

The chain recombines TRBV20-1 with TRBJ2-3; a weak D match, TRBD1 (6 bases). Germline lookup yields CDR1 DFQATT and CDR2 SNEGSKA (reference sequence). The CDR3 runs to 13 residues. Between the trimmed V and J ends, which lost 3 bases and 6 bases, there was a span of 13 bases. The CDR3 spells CSARGANRDTQYF. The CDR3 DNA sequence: TGCAGTGCTAGGGGGGCTAATAGGGATACGCAGTATTTT.

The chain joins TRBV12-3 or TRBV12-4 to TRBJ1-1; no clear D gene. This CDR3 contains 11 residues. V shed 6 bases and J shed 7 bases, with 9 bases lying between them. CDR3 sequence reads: CASSPGVEAFF. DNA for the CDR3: TGTGCCAGCAGCCCGGGAGTTGAAGCTTTCTTT.

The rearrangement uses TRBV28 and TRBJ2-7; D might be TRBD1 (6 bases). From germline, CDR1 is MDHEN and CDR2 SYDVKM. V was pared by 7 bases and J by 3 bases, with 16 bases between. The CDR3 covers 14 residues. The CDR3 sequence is CASTEGGRDYEQYF. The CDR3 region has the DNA TGTGCCAGCACCGAAGGGGGTAGGGACTACGAGCAGTACTTC.

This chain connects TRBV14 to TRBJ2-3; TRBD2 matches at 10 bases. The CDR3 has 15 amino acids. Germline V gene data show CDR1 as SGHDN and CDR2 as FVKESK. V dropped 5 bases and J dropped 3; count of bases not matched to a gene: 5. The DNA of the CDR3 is TGTGCCAGCAGCGGGCTAGCGGGAGAGACAGATACGCAGTATTTT. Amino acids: CASSGLAGETDTQYF.

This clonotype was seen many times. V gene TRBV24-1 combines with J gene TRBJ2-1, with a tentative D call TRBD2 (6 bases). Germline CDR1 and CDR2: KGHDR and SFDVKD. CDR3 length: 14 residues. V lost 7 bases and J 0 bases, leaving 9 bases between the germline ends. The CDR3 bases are TGTGCCACCAGCGACGGGGGCTCCTACAATGAGCAGTTCTTC. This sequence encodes CATSDGGSYNEQFF.

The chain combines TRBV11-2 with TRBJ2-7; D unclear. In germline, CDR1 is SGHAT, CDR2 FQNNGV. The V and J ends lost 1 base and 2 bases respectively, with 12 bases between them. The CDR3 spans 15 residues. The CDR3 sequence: CASSLVVTPTYEQYF. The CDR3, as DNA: TGTGCCAGCAGCTTAGTGGTGACCCCGACCTACGAGCAGTACTTC.

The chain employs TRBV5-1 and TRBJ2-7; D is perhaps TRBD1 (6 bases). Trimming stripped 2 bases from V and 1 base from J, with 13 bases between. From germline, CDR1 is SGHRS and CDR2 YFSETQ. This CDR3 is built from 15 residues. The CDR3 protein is CASSLDRDTSYEQYF. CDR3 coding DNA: TGCGCCAGCAGCTTAGACCGGGACACATCCTACGAGCAGTACTTC. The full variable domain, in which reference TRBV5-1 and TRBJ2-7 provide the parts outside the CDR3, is KAGVTQTPRYLIKTRGQQVTLSCSPISGHRSVSWYQQTPGQGLQFLFEYFSETQRNKGNFPGRFSGRQFSNSRSEMNVSTLELGDSALYLCASSLDRDTSYEQYFGPGTRLTVT.

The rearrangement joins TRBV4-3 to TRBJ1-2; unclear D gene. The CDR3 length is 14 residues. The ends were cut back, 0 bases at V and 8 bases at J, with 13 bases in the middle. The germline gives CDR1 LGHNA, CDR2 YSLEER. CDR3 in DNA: TGCGCCAGCAGCCAAGAGGCATACCTAGGGGGCTACACCTTC. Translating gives CASSQEAYLGGYTF.

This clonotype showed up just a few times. The CDR3 region has the DNA TGCAGTGCTATCAGGGGCTACGAGCAGTACTTC. This encodes CSAIRGYEQYF. The rearrangement joins TRBV20-1 to TRBJ2-7; D might be TRBD1 (6 bases). This CDR3 has 11 residues. The V gene's germline CDR1 is DFQATT and CDR2 SNEGSKA (reference sequence). Trimming shortened V by 4 bases and J by 3 bases, and 7 bases separated the two germline ends.